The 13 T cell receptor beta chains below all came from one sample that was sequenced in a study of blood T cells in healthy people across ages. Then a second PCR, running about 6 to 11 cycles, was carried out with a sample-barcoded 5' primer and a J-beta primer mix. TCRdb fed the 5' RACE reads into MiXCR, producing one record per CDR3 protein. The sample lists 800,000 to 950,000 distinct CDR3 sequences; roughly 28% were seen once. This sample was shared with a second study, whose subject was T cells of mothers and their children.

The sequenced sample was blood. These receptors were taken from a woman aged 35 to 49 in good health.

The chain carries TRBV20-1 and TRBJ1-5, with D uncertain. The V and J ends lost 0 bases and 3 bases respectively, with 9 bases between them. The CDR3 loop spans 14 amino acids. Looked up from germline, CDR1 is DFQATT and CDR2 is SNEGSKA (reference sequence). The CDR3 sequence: CSAREGTVNQPQHF. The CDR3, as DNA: TGCAGTGCTAGAGAGGGAACAGTCAATCAGCCCCAGCATTTT.

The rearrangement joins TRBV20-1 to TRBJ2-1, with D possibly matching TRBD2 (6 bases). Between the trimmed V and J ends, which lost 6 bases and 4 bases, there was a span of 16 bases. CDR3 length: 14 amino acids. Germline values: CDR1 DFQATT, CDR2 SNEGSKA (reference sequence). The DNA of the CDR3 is TGCAGTGCCCCTCCTAGCGCAGGGTACAATGAGCAGTTCTTC. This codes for CSAPPSAGYNEQFF.

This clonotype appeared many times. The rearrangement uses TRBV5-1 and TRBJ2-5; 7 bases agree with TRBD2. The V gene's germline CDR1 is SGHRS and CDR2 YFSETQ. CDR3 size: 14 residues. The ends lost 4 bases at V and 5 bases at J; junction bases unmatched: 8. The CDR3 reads CASSTGGTLETQYF. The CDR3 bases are TGCGCCAGCAGCACCGGGGGGACGCTGGAGACCCAGTACTTC. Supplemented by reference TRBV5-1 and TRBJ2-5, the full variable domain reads KAGVTQTPRYLIKTRGQQVTLSCSPISGHRSVSWYQQTPGQGLQFLFEYFSETQRNKGNFPGRFSGRQFSNSRSEMNVSTLELGDSALYLCASSTGGTLETQYFGPGTRLLVL.

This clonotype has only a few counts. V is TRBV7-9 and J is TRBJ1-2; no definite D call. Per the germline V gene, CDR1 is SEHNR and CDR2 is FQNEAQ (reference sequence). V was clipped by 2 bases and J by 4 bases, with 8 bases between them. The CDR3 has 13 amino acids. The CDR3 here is CASSLTEFYGYTF. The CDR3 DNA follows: TGTGCCAGCAGCTTAACGGAATTCTATGGCTACACCTTC.

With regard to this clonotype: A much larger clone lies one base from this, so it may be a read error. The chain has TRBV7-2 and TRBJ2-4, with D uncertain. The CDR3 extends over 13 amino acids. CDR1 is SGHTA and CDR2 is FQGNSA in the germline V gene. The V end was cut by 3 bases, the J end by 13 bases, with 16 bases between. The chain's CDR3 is CASSFNYYYGQYF. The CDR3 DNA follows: TGTGCCAGCAGCTTCAATTACTACTACGGGCAGTACTTC. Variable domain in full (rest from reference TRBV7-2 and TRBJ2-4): GAGVSQSPSNKVTEKGKDVELRCDPISGHTALYWYRQSLGQGLEFLIYFQGNSAPDKSGLPSDRFSAERTGGSVSTLTIQRTQQEDSAVYLCASSFNYYYGQYFGAGTRLSVL.

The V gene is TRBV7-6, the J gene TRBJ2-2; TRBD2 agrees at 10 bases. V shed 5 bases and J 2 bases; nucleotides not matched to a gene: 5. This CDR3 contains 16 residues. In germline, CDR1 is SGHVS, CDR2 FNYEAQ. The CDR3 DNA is TGTGCCAGCAGCCCTAGCGGGGGCCCTAACACCGGGGAGCTGTTTTTT. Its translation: CASSPSGGPNTGELFF.

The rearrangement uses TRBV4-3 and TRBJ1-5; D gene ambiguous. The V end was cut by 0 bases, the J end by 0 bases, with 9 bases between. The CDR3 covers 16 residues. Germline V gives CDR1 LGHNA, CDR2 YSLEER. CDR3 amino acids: CASSQDLAGSNQPQHF. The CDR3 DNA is TGCGCCAGCAGCCAAGATCTAGCGGGTAGCAATCAGCCCCAGCATTTT.

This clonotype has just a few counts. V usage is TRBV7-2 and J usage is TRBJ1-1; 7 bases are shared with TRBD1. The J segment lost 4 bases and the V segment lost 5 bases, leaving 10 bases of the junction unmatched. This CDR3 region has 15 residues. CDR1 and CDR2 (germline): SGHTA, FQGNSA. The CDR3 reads CASSPSTGSGTEAFF. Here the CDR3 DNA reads TGTGCCAGCAGCCCCTCGACAGGGTCGGGCACTGAAGCTTTCTTT.

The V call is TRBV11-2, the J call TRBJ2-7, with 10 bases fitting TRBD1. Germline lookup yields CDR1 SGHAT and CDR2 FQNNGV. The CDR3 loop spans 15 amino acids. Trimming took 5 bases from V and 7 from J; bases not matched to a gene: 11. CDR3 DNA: TGTGCCAGCAGCAGAGACAGGGGGCAATTGGATGAGCAGTACTTC. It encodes CASSRDRGQLDEQYF. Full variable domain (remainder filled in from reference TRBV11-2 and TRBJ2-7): EAGVAQSPRYKIIEKRQSVAFWCNPISGHATLYWYQQILGQGPKLLIQFQNNGVVDDSQLPKDRFSAERLKGVDSTLKIQPAKLEDSAVYLCASSRDRGQLDEQYFGPGTRLTVT.

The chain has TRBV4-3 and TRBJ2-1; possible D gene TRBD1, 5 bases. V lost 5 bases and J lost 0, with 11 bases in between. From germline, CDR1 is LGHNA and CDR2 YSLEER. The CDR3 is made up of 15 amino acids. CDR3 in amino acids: CASSLETVSYNEQFF. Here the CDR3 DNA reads TGCGCCAGCAGCTTGGAGACAGTCTCCTACAATGAGCAGTTCTTC.

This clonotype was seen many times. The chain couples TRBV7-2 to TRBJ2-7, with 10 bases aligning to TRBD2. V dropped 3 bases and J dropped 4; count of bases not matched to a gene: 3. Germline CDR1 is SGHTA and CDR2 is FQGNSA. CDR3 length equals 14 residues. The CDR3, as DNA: TGTGCCAGCAGCTTTAAAGCGGGGGGGTACGAGCAGTACTTC. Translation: CASSFKAGGYEQYF.

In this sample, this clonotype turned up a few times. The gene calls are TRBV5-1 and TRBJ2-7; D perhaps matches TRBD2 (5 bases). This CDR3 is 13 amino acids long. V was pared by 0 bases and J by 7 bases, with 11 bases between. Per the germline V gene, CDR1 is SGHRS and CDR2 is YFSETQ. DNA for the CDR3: TGCGCCAGCAGCTTGGGGGGAGTGAGGGAGCAGTACTTC. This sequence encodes CASSLGGVREQYF.

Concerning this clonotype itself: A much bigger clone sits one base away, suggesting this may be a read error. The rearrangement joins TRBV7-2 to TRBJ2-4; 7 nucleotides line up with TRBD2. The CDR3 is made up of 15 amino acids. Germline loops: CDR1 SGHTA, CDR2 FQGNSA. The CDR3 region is CASSLVAGGGNIRYF. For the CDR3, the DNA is TGTGCCAGCAGCTTAGTAGCGGGTGGAGGAAACATTCGGTACTTC.